Presented here are 11 T cell receptor beta chains from one specimen sequenced in a study of monozygotic twins with inflammatory bowel disease. Following a re-call of the 5' RACE reads, TCRdb has one entry per CDR3 protein and lacks DNA. In total, the table holds roughly 300,000 distinct CDR3 sequences. Sequencing was done on a sample of blood. The source is a human donor with ulcerative colitis or Crohn's disease, or a healthy co-twin of an affected twin (not recorded which).

V is TRBV11-3 and J is TRBJ2-1; TCRdb names TRBD1, which stays unverified in the absence of DNA. CDR1 is SGHNT and CDR2 is YENEEA in the germline V gene. The CDR3 loop spans 15 amino acids. CDR3 sequence: CASSFAGVGYNEQFF.

The V and J genes are TRBV28 and TRBJ2-7; the D gene TCRdb calls, TRBD1, cannot be checked with no DNA. The CDR3 runs 15 residues. Germline-derived CDR1 and CDR2 are MDHEN and SYDVKM. CDR3 in amino acids: CASSLQGAGSREQYF. Full variable domain (remainder filled in from reference TRBV28 and TRBJ2-7): DVKVTQSSRYLVKRTGEKVFLECVQDMDHENMFWYRQDPGLGLRLIYFSYDVKMKEKGDIPEGYSVSREKKERFSLILESASTNQTSMYLCASSLQGAGSREQYFGPGTRLTVT.

The CDR3 spells CASSWGGETDTQYF. V usage is TRBV6-5 and J usage is TRBJ2-3; as DNA is missing, the TRBD1 call by TCRdb cannot be tested. Germline assignment: CDR1 MNHEY and CDR2 SVGAGI. The CDR3 consists of 14 residues.

This chain connects TRBV20-1 to TRBJ2-1; lacking DNA, the TRBD1 call made by TCRdb goes unchecked. The CDR3 totals 14 residues. Per germline, CDR1 DFQATT and CDR2 SNEGSKA (reference sequence). The chain's CDR3 is CSAASGQGRNEQFF.

This CDR3 reads CASSLVYVGNIQYF. This sequence joins TRBV7-9 and TRBJ2-4. CDR3 length: 14 residues. The germline V gene has CDR1 SEHNR and CDR2 FQNEAQ (reference sequence).

This chain's CDR3 is CASSLVAQGGSPLHF. The V gene is TRBV7-2, the J gene TRBJ1-6; TCRdb picks TRBD1, but there is no DNA to check that call. The CDR3 length is 15 residues. The germline V gene has CDR1 SGHTA and CDR2 FQGNSA. Drawing the rest from reference TRBV7-2 and TRBJ1-6, the complete variable domain is GAGVSQSPSNKVTEKGKDVELRCDPISGHTALYWYRQSLGQGLEFLIYFQGNSAPDKSGLPSDRFSAERTGGSVSTLTIQRTQQEDSAVYLCASSLVAQGGSPLHFGNGTRLTVT.

The V call is TRBV11-1, the J call TRBJ2-1; TCRdb calls TRBD2, which cannot be checked without DNA. Germline V gene data show CDR1 as SGHAT and CDR2 as FQDESV (reference sequence). The CDR3 spans 18 residues. The CDR3 spells CASSLGSSGGLSYNEQFF.

The chain couples TRBV7-2 to TRBJ2-2; TCRdb lists TRBD1, though no DNA is available to test this call. Germline V gives CDR1 SGHTA, CDR2 FQGNSA. The CDR3 runs to 15 residues. CDR3 sequence: CASSLNRGRVGELFF.

The chain joins TRBV12-5 to TRBJ2-2. The germline V gene has CDR1 LGHNT and CDR2 FRNRAP. The CDR3 totals 12 residues. This chain's CDR3 is CASGFGIGELFF.

The CDR3 sequence: CASSYHGQYQETQYF. The chain uses TRBV6-2 or TRBV6-3 and TRBJ2-5; TCRdb outputs TRBD1, but without DNA this stays unchecked. CDR1 is MNHEY, CDR2 SVGEGT, per germline. The CDR3 totals 15 residues.

The gene calls are TRBV3-1 and TRBJ1-3. The CDR3 is 13 residues long. CDR1 and CDR2 (germline): LGHDT, YNNKEL (reference sequence). The CDR3 region is CASSRGSGNTIYF.